This T cell receptor beta chain was documented in a study of shared clonotypes between healthy human individuals. Study overall: The donor group consisted of a couple of women and a few men, aged 18 to 49. Broader study findings: Collection of samples was limited to blood; tissue repertoires likely differ.

Worth noting for this clone: Antigen: not known.

Assay execution took place at the deep level. Per the authors' pipeline: Filtering differed since immunoSEQ provided only junctions, with no quality scores. The data were produced by immunoSEQ multiplex PCR, yet TCRdb's version contains in-frame clones alone and is incomplete. The DNA was the basis for D and trimming; V, J and clone size are from that table. The sample includes 450,000 to 500,000 clones, approximately 82% of them seen just once. Germline V gives CDR1 SGHVS, CDR2 FNYEAQ. The length of the CDR3 is 15 residues. The V gene lost 0 bases and the J gene lost 8 bases, with 14 bases spanning the gap.

The source is a middle-aged woman in good health. Some clones in this sample may be carry-over from other donors' samples. The sample taken for sequencing was PBMCs. V usage is TRBV7-6 and J usage is TRBJ2-1; possible D gene TRBD2, 7 bases. CDR3 nucleotide sequence: TGTGCCAGCAGCTTAGCGGGGGGCGGGAGCTATGAGCAGTTCTTC. As protein: CASSLAGGGSYEQFF. The variable domain in full, with the rest retrieved from reference TRBV7-6 and TRBJ2-1, is GAGVSQSPRYKVTKRGQDVALRCDPISGHVSLYWYRQALGQGPEFLTYFNYEAQQDKSGLPNDRFSAERPEGSISTLTIQRTEQRDSAMYRCASSLAGGGSYEQFFGPGTRLTVL.